This TCR beta chain was sequenced in a study of blood T cell repertoires in COVID-19. As for the study in general: The samples span acute and convalescent COVID-19 from the United States, Italy and Spain.

The germline V gene has CDR1 SEHNR and CDR2 FQNEAQ (reference sequence). The CDR3 extends over 17 amino acids. V was pared by 2 bases and J by 5 bases, with 10 bases of the junction left unmatched. In the original processing: Counts of nucleated cells, estimated from reference gene primer amplification, were obtained. Sequencing used immunoSEQ multiplex PCR; TCRdb keeps in-frame clones, though not all of them. V, J and clone size reflect that table, while D and trimming were determined from the DNA. The sample shows around 420,000 clones, 88% of them seen only once. Which cohort a participant joined came from the clinical history participants gave.

Sequencing used PBMCs or T cells enriched from blood (not recorded which). The receptor was derived from a middle-aged woman with acute COVID-19. This chain joins TRBV7-9 and TRBJ2-2, with 8 bases that match TRBD2. The CDR3 sequence is CASSLIALAGITGELFF. CDR3 bases: TGTGCCAGCAGCTTAATTGCCCTAGCGGGTATAACCGGGGAGCTGTTTTTT. Drawing the rest from reference TRBV7-9 and TRBJ2-2, the complete variable domain is DTGVSQNPRHKITKRGQNVTFRCDPISEHNRLYWYRQTLGQGPEFLTYFQNEAQLEKSRLLSDRFSAERPKGSFSTLEIQRTEQGDSAMYLCASSLIALAGITGELFFGEGSRLTVL.